This section outlines one TCR beta chain sequence together with its context. The protocol was immunoSEQ multiplex PCR, while the TCRdb copy is restricted to in-frame clones and leaves out a portion. Of about 140,000 clones in the sample, 70% to 90% are singletons; the top ten hold around 5.4%. The sample belongs to a study of blood T cell repertoires in COVID-19. Study-wide background: The United States, Italy and Spain were the sources of the acute and convalescent COVID-19 samples. In each case, the material was cDNA or gDNA derived from T cells, B-cell-depleted T cells, or PBMCs.

The CDR3 runs 14 residues. Germline CDR1 reads KGHDR; CDR2 reads SFDVKD. V lost 4 bases and J lost 6, with 14 bases in between. The sequenced material came from peripheral blood. This rearrangement joins TRBV24-1 to TRBJ1-2; maybe TRBD1 (6 bases). This TCR was recovered from a human donor in a cohort sampled during active COVID-19. The CDR3 DNA follows: TGTGCCACCAGTGAGGGGGCGAGGGGAAATGGCTACACCTTC. Protein product: CATSEGARGNGYTF.